Listed below are T cell receptor beta chains from one sample, sequenced in a study of metastatic and nonmetastatic thyroid tumors. TCRdb re-clonotyped the PCR reads through MiXCR. The profile shows 11,000 to 15,000 clones, roughly 27% of them singletons. Sequenced material: tumor tissue. Every receptor here comes from a female donor with papillary thyroid cancer or a benign thyroid nodule (not recorded which). Some clones in this sample may be carry-over from other donors' samples. CDR3s include the opening cysteine and the closing phenylalanine or tryptophan. Fields, in order: J gene, clone size, V gene, D gene, CDR3 protein, CDR3 DNA. D genes are given only for firm matches. Clone size, where shown, is once, few, many, or a class for clones that have expanded.

TRBJ1-2,medium-sized,TRBV20-1,-,CSASPATTGNYGYTF,TGCAGTGCTAGCCCCGCTACGACGGGTAACTATGGCTACACCTTC
TRBJ2-1,many,TRBV30,TRBD2,CAWGSGLAGFSEQFF,TGTGCCTGGGGATCGGGACTAGCGGGATTCAGTGAGCAGTTCTTC
TRBJ2-3,medium-sized,TRBV28,-,CASSLGQSTDTQYF,TGTGCCAGCAGTCTCGGACAGAGCACAGATACGCAGTATTTT
TRBJ2-7,-,TRBV20-1,-,CSAIEVRVGEYEQYF,TGCAGTGCTATAGAGGTACGGGTGGGTGAATACGAGCAGTACTTC
TRBJ2-7,many,TRBV7-7,-,CASSPTASYEQYF,TGTGCTAGCAGCCCAACAGCATCCTACGAGCAGTACTTC
TRBJ2-7,large,TRBV6-1,-,CASSGNSYEQYF,TGTGCCAGCAGTGGAAACTCCTACGAGCAGTACTTC
TRBJ2-3,-,TRBV7-8,-,CASSFGGQTDTQYF,TGTGCCAGCAGCTTCGGAGGGCAGACAGATACGCAGTATTTT
TRBJ2-1,many,TRBV11-2,-,CASSSTPGSAKDNEQFF,TGTGCCAGCAGCTCCACCCCCGGGTCGGCTAAGGACAATGAGCAGTTCTTC
TRBJ1-6,many,TRBV5-8,TRBD1,CASSFGQATNSPLHF,TGTGCCAGCAGCTTCGGACAGGCGACGAATTCACCCCTCCACTTT
TRBJ2-7,medium-sized,TRBV3-1,TRBD2,CASSQGSGVYF,TGTGCCAGCAGCCAAGGAAGCGGGGTGTACTTC
TRBJ1-6,-,TRBV6-2/TRBV6-3,-,CASSSGGDNSPLHF,TGTGCCAGCAGTTCGGGTGGGGATAATTCACCCCTCCACTTT
TRBJ1-1,-,TRBV20-1,TRBD1,CSARDTGPGQGSFFEAFF,TGCAGTGCTAGAGATACGGGACCAGGACAGGGAAGTTTTTTTGAAGCTTTCTTT
TRBJ2-2,-,TRBV6-2/TRBV6-3,-,CASSYLRGQKNTGELFF,TGTGCCAGCAGTTATCTGCGGGGACAGAAGAACACCGGGGAGCTGTTTTTT
TRBJ1-6,-,TRBV5-1,TRBD1,CASSSDREGNSPLHF,TGCGCCAGCAGCTCAGACAGGGAGGGTAATTCACCCCTCCACTTT
TRBJ1-3,many,TRBV13,TRBD1,CASIFGGTGMVSSGNTIYF,TGTGCCAGCATCTTTGGTGGGACAGGGATGGTGAGCTCTGGAAACACCATATATTTT
TRBJ2-1,medium-sized,TRBV27,-,CASSFLPTRYNEQFF,TGTGCCAGCAGTTTTTTGCCAACCAGATACAATGAGCAGTTCTTC
TRBJ1-1,few,TRBV10-3,-,CAISLDGTEAFF,TGTGCCATCAGCCTTGATGGGACTGAAGCTTTCTTT
TRBJ1-1,few,TRBV12-3/TRBV12-4,-,CASSYARVTFF,TGTGCCAGCAGTTATGCCCGAGTGACTTTCTTT
TRBJ1-1,few,TRBV7-9,-,CASILDNTEAFF,TGTGCCAGCATCTTGGACAACACTGAAGCTTTCTTT
TRBJ2-1,many,TRBV6-2/TRBV6-3,TRBD2,CASSYFALGTSGGSVYNEQFF,TGTGCCAGCAGTTACTTCGCCCTAGGGACTAGTGGGGGTTCGGTCTACAATGAGCAGTTCTTC
TRBJ2-7,-,TRBV7-3,-,CASSQGGQGHEQYF,TGTGCCAGCAGCCAAGGAGGGCAGGGCCACGAGCAGTACTTC
TRBJ2-5,medium-sized,TRBV18,-,CASSPPQGQETQYF,TGTGCCAGCTCACCACCCCAGGGTCAAGAGACCCAGTACTTC
TRBJ1-6,medium-sized,TRBV12-3/TRBV12-4,-,CASTPRGGAGSPLHF,TGTGCCAGCACCCCGCGAGGGGGGGCTGGCTCACCCCTCCACTTT
TRBJ1-3,-,TRBV20-1,TRBD1,CSAPDRVAGNTIYF,TGCAGTGCTCCCGACAGGGTGGCTGGAAACACCATATATTTT
TRBJ2-1,-,TRBV11-2,TRBD2,CASSLGGRGSNEQFF,TGTGCCAGCAGCTTAGGCGGGAGGGGGAGCAATGAGCAGTTCTTC
TRBJ1-2,few,TRBV19,-,CASNPTGVYGYTF,TGTGCCAGTAACCCCACAGGAGTCTATGGCTACACCTTC
TRBJ1-2,-,TRBV14,-,CASSLSAGLGGYTF,TGTGCCAGCAGCCTCAGCGCAGGGTTGGGTGGCTACACCTTC
TRBJ1-2,-,TRBV28,-,CASSLSGGVYGYTF,TGTGCCAGCAGTTTATCGGGGGGGGTCTATGGCTACACCTTC
TRBJ2-7,few,TRBV27,TRBD2,CASSLTRGAFYEQYF,TGTGCCAGCAGTTTAACGCGGGGGGCCTTCTACGAGCAGTACTTC
TRBJ1-6,-,TRBV27,TRBD1,CASSLFGQGVSPLHF,TGTGCCAGCAGTTTATTCGGACAGGGAGTTTCACCCCTCCACTTT
TRBJ1-2,many,TRBV28,-,CASSGAYANYGYTF,TGTGCCAGCAGTGGTGCGTATGCTAACTATGGCTACACCTTC
TRBJ2-7,-,TRBV27,TRBD1,CASSLGTTGDVNEQYF,TGTGCCAGCAGTTTAGGCACTACAGGGGACGTGAACGAGCAGTACTTC
TRBJ2-1,-,TRBV11-1,-,CASSLMVSSATFF,TGTGCCAGCAGCTTAATGGTATCGAGTGCTACGTTCTTC
TRBJ2-1,-,TRBV11-2,TRBD2,CASSLQVLAGASYNEQFF,TGTGCCAGCAGCTTACAGGTACTAGCGGGTGCATCCTACAATGAGCAGTTCTTC
TRBJ2-7,-,TRBV11-2,-,CASSISYEQYF,TGTGCCAGCAGCATATCCTACGAGCAGTACTTC
TRBJ2-1,medium-sized,TRBV4-2,TRBD1,CASSQAPGQGNEQFF,TGTGCCAGCAGCCAAGCCCCGGGACAGGGAAATGAGCAGTTCTTC
TRBJ1-2,-,TRBV28,TRBD1,CASTGTGNRYGYTF,TGTGCCAGTACGGGGACAGGGAATCGGTATGGCTACACCTTC
TRBJ2-2,-,TRBV24-1,TRBD2,CATSSAGGGIGELFF,TGTGCCACCAGTTCGGCAGGCGGGGGAATCGGGGAGCTGTTTTTT
TRBJ1-1,few,TRBV6-2/TRBV6-3,-,CASSSRPALNTEAFF,TGTGCCAGCAGTTCTCGCCCCGCATTGAACACTGAAGCTTTCTTT
TRBJ2-2,-,TRBV5-1,-,CASSFVGLTGELFF,TGCGCCAGCAGCTTTGTGGGTCTCACCGGGGAGCTGTTTTTT
TRBJ2-7,-,TRBV13,-,CASSSDNYEQYF,TGTGCCAGCAGCAGTGACAACTACGAGCAGTACTTC
TRBJ2-5,-,TRBV9,TRBD2,CASSGGGTSGERSQYF,TGTGCCAGCAGCGGTGGGGGGACTAGCGGCGAGCGGTCCCAGTACTTC
TRBJ2-1,-,TRBV20-1,-,CIPSEGGMYNEQFF,TGTATCCCGTCTGAGGGGGGCATGTACAATGAGCAGTTCTTC
TRBJ2-7,medium-sized,TRBV27,-,CASSSMDSRYEQYF,TGTGCCAGCAGTTCGATGGACAGCCGTTACGAGCAGTACTTC
TRBJ1-1,-,TRBV5-1,-,CASKGGGSAGTEAFF,TGCGCCAGCAAAGGAGGGGGTTCGGCGGGCACTGAAGCTTTCTTT
TRBJ2-1,-,TRBV7-2,TRBD2,CASSHSGSSSYNEQFF,TGTGCCAGCAGCCATAGCGGGAGCAGCTCCTACAATGAGCAGTTCTTC
TRBJ1-6,medium-sized,TRBV20-1,-,CSASSQLGLYNSPLHF,TGCAGTGCTAGTTCCCAGTTGGGGCTTTATAATTCACCCCTCCACTTT
TRBJ2-1,-,TRBV11-2,-,CASSLSRGAYNEQFF,TGTGCCAGCAGCTTATCCCGGGGGGCTTACAATGAGCAGTTCTTC